This T cell receptor beta chain is from a study of multiple sclerosis patients with progressive multifocal leukoencephalopathy. Study-wide results and limits: PML-onset expanded TRB clones were detectable before and during natalizumab therapy.

Time point described: time of PML onset. All PML patients were female, and all patients had earlier interferon beta. As concerns this clone: Its target is unknown.

The assay was run at survey level. Clones were sequenced by immunoSEQ multiplex PCR, and TCRdb holds only the in-frame ones, with some missing. The profile shows tens of thousands of clones, 85% to 90% of them singletons. Trimming cost V 7 bases and J 4 bases, with 19 bases left between them. The CDR3 has 15 amino acids. Germline CDR1 SQVTM, CDR2 ANQGSEA. The receptor was isolated from a woman aged 25 to 39 with progressive multifocal leukoencephalopathy. This chain connects TRBV29-1 to TRBJ1-4; a weak D match, TRBD1 (6 bases). The sample consisted of PBMCs, taken from a patient treated with natalizumab. Written as DNA, the CDR3 is TGCAGCGCCGTCAGCTGGACAGAGCATAATGAAAAACTGTTTTTT. Encoded protein: CSAVSWTEHNEKLFF.